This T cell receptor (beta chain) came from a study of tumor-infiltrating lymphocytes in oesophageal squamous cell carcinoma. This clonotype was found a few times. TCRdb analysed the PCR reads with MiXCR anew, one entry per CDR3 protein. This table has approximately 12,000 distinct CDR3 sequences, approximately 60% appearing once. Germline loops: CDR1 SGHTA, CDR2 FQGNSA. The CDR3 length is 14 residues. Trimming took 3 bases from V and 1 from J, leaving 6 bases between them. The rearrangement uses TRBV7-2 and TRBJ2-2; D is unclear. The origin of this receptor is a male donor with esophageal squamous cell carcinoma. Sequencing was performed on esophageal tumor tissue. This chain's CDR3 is CASSLYENTGELFF. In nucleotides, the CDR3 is TGTGCCAGCAGCTTGTATGAGAACACCGGGGAGCTGTTTTTT. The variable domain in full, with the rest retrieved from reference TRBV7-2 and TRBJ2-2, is GAGVSQSPSNKVTEKGKDVELRCDPISGHTALYWYRQSLGQGLEFLIYFQGNSAPDKSGLPSDRFSAERTGGSVSTLTIQRTQQEDSAVYLCASSLYENTGELFFGEGSRLTVL.